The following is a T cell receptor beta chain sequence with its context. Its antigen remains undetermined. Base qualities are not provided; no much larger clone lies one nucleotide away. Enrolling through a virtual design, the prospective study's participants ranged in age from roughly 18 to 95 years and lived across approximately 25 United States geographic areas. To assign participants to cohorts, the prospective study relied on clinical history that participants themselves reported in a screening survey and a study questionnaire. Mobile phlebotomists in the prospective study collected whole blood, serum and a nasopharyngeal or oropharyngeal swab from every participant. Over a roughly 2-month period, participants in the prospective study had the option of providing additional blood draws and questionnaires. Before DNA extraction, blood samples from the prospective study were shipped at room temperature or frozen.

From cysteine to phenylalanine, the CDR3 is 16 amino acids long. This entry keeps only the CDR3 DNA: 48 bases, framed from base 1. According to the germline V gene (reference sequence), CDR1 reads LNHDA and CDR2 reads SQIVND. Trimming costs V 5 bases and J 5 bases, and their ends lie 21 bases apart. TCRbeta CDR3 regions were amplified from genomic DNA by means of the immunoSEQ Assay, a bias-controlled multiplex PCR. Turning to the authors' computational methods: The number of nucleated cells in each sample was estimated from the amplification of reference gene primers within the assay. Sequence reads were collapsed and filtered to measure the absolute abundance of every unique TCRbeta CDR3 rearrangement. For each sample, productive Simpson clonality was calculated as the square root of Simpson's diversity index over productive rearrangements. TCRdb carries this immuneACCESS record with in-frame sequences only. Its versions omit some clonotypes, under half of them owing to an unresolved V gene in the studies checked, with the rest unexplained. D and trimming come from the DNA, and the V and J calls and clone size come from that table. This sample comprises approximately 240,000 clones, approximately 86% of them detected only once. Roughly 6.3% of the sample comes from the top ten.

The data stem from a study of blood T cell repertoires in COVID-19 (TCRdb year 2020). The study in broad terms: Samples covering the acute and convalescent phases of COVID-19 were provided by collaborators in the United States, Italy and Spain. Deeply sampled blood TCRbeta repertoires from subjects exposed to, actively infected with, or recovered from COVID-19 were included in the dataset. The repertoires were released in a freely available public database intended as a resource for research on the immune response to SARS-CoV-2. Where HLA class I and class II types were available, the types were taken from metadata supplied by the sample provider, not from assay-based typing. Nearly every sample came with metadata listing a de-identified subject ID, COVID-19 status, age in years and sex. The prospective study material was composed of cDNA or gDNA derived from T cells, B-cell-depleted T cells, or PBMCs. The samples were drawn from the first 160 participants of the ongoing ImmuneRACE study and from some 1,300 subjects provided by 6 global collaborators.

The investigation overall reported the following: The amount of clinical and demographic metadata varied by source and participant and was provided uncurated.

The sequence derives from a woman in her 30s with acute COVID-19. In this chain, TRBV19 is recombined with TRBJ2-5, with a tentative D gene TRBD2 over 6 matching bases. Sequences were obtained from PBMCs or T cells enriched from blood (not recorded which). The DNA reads TGTGCCAGTAGTGCAACCGGGACTTCAAAAAGGGAGACCCAGTACTTC. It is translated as CASSATGTSKRETQYF. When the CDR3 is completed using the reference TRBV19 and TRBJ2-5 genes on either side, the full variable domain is DGGITQSPKYLFRKEGQNVTLSCEQNLNHDAMYWYRQDPGQGLRLIYYSQIVNDFQKGDIAEGYSVSREKKESFPLTVTSAQKNPTAFYLCASSATGTSKRETQYFGPGTRLLVL.